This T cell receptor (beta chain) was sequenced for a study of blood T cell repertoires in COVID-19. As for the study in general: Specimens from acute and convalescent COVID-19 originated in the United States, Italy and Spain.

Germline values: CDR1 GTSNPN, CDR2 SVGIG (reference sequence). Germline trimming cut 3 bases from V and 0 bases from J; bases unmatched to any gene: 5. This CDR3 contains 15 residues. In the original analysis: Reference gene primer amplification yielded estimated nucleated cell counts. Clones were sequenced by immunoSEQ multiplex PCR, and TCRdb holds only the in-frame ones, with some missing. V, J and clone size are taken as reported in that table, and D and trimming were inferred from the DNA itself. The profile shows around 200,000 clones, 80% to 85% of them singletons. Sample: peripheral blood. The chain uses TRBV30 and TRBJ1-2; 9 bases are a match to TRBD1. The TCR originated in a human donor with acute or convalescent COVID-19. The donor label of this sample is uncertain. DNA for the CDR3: TGTGCCTGGAGGCGGGACAGGGCTACTAACTATGGCTACACCTTC. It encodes CAWRRDRATNYGYTF.